A single T cell receptor (beta chain) is shown here with its context. The data are from a study of shared clonotypes between healthy human individuals. Memory CD4+ cells were the fraction left after CD45RA+ naive selection. The V segment lost 0 bases and the J segment 9 bases; nucleotides outside the gene matches: 5. The germline V gene has CDR1 SGHTA and CDR2 FQGNSA. This CDR3 is 16 amino acids long. TCRdb's table, derived via immunoSEQ multiplex PCR, lists solely in-frame clones and lacks some. Found here are about 1.5 million clones, more than 95% of them singletons; the top ten hold over 1%. This chain connects TRBV7-2 to TRBJ2-1, with 13 bases matching TRBD2. The receptor's source is a man aged 25 to 40 in good health. Sequenced material: naive CD4+ T cells sorted from blood. The subset here: CD45RA+ positively selected. The CDR3 nucleotides read TGTGCCAGCAGCTTAGCTGGGACTAGCGGGATGGTTGAGCAGTTCTTC. Its translation: CASSLAGTSGMVEQFF.